This entry lists 10 T cell receptor beta chains sequenced from one sample in a study of regulatory T cells in long-lasting Graves disease (dated by TCRdb to the early 2020s). The library was prepared using multiplex PCR. Sequenced using an Illumina HiSeq 4000. TCR beta libraries were built with iRepertoire HTBI primers and Arm-PCR amplification of CDR3 regions. In TCRdb, the public reads were trimmed at Q25 with fastp and aligned with MiXCR, with productive beta chains retained. A single entry per CDR3 protein holds the most common genes and DNA from its merged rows. This sample gives over 350,000 distinct CDR3 sequences in total; less than 25% of them show up just once. In total, the top ten clones hold less than 25% of the sample. In light of the paper, this sample's time point label describes: persistent/refractory GD, antithyroid drugs over 5 years with positive TRAb. RNA was extracted from PBMCs in TRIzol for both TCR sequencing and RNA sequencing.

Sequences were derived from peripheral blood mononuclear cells (PBMCs), sampled when the disease was refractory, from a patient treated with antithyroid drugs. The receptors come from a female donor with Graves disease.

This clonotype was picked up a small number of times. This chain joins TRBV6-1 and TRBJ2-5, with TRBD2 matching over 13 bases. This CDR3 contains 16 residues. After removal of 6 bases from V and 4 bases from J, the junction contained 8 bases not matched to a gene. Germline CDR1 MNHNS, CDR2 SASEGT. The CDR3 here is CASSIPGLAGLETQYF. The CDR3 DNA reads as TGTGCCAGCAGCATTCCGGGACTAGCGGGACTAGAGACCCAGTACTTC.

Many counts were recorded for this clonotype. J is TRBJ2-5 and V is TRBV7-2; TRBD2 aligns across 7 bases. Per germline, CDR1 SGHTA and CDR2 FQGNSA. The CDR3 is 14 amino acids. Trimming removed 1 base from V and 5 bases from J; junction bases left unmatched: 4. The CDR3 reads CASSLGDYRETQYF. CDR3 nucleotides: TGTGCCAGCAGCTTAGGGGACTATAGGGAGACCCAGTACTTC.

This clonotype was picked up many times. The chain combines TRBV24-1 with TRBJ2-5; unclear D gene. V was trimmed by 0 bases and J by 1 base, leaving 8 bases between them. Germline V gene sequence: CDR1 KGHDR, CDR2 SFDVKD. The CDR3 has 15 amino acids. The CDR3 DNA reads TGTGCCACCAGTGATTTGTCGGAACCCCAAGAGACCCAGTACTTC. Its translation is CATSDLSEPQETQYF.

This clonotype was detected many times. The genes are TRBV19 and TRBJ1-5; no clear D gene. The CDR3 spans 15 residues. Germline V gives CDR1 LNHDA, CDR2 SQIVND (reference sequence). Trimming shortened V by 7 bases and J by 3 bases, and 16 bases separated the two germline ends. In DNA, the CDR3 is TGTGCCAGTAAGTTTTCCGCGGGATCCAATCAGCCCCAGCATTTT. Protein: CASKFSAGSNQPQHF.

This clonotype was seen repeatedly, ten times or more. J is TRBJ1-2 and V is TRBV12-3 or TRBV12-4, with no clear D. Trimming stripped 6 bases from V and 3 bases from J, with 5 bases between. The CDR3 is made up of 11 amino acids. The CDR3, as DNA: TGTGCCAGCAGCGGCGACTATGGCTACACCTTC. Translation: CASSGDYGYTF.

V gene TRBV10-3 combines with J gene TRBJ1-6; 10 nucleotides line up with TRBD1. CDR3 length: 14 amino acids. Germline CDR1 is ENHRY and CDR2 is SYGVKD. V was pared by 6 bases and J by 10 bases, with 6 bases of the junction left unmatched. CDR3 nucleotides: TGTGCCATCAGGGGACAGGGGAGTCGATCACCCCTCCACTTT. Translated: CAIRGQGSRSPLHF.

This clonotype appeared a few times. The CDR3 region is CASSQEADNSPLHF. The CDR3 DNA is TGCGCCAGCAGCCAAGAAGCCGATAATTCACCCCTCCACTTT. J is TRBJ1-6 and V is TRBV4-3; unclear D gene. This CDR3 is built from 14 residues. The germline V gene encodes CDR1 LGHNA and CDR2 YSLEER. The V end was cut by 0 bases, the J end by 5 bases, with 5 bases between.

This clonotype was observed a few times. This chain connects TRBV12-3 or TRBV12-4 to TRBJ2-7, with 9 bases lining up with TRBD1. V gave up 9 bases and J gave up 4 bases; unmatched junction bases: 1. This CDR3 is 11 amino acids long. The CDR3: CARDRGYEQYF. DNA for the CDR3: TGTGCCAGGGACAGGGGTTACGAGCAGTACTTC.

This clonotype was observed many times. This rearrangement joins TRBV11-2 to TRBJ2-7; TRBD1 matches at 7 bases. Germline loops: CDR1 SGHAT, CDR2 FQNNGV. Trimming at V came to 5 bases and at J to 0 bases, leaving 4 bases not matched to a gene. This CDR3 spans 14 amino acids. CDR3 loop: CASSVTGASYEQYF. The CDR3 DNA is TGTGCCAGCAGCGTTACAGGGGCCTCCTACGAGCAGTACTTC.

This chain connects TRBV6-1 to TRBJ1-2; unclear D gene. Trimming removed 5 bases from V and 7 bases from J, with 14 bases in between. CDR1 MNHNS and CDR2 SASEGT come from the germline V gene. This CDR3 spans 13 amino acids. This CDR3 reads CASSTPFAIGYTF. The CDR3 coding sequence is TGTGCCAGCAGTACGCCGTTTGCTATTGGCTACACCTTC.